The 7 T cell receptor beta chains listed next were all sequenced from one sample in a study of T cells after yellow fever vaccination. TCRdb recomputed calls from the 5' RACE reads with MiXCR, one row per CDR3 protein. The sample holds about 500,000 distinct CDR3 sequences, around 16% seen once. The specimen was PBMCs, collected 5 to 6 days after the first yellow fever vaccination. The receptors shown here come from a man aged 18 to 29 who received the YFV17D yellow fever vaccine.

CDR3 DNA sequence: TGTGCCAGCAGCTTAGGGTCTGTTGGGGTGAGGACCCAGTACTTC. This encodes CASSLGSVGVRTQYF. J is TRBJ2-5 and V is TRBV7-8; D is uncertain. CDR3 length: 15 residues. Per the germline V gene, CDR1 is SGHVS and CDR2 is FQNEAQ. The V and J ends lost 1 base and 7 bases respectively, with 16 bases between them.

This clonotype turned up a few times. V and J are TRBV7-9 and TRBJ1-2, with unresolved D. CDR1 and CDR2 from the germline V gene are SEHNR and FQNEAQ (reference sequence). V gave up 1 base and J gave up 3 bases, with 12 bases separating them. The CDR3 totals 15 residues. CDR3 sequence reads: CASSLVEGIDYGYTF. The CDR3 region has the DNA TGTGCCAGCAGCTTAGTAGAGGGAATCGACTATGGCTACACCTTC.

The J gene is TRBJ2-5, the V gene TRBV12-3 or TRBV12-4; 7 nucleotides agree with TRBD2. CDR3 size: 17 residues. V shed 5 bases, J shed 4 bases, and the junction held 16 bases outside the gene matches. The DNA for the CDR3 is TGTGCCAGCAGTGACCCGGGACTACAAGAGGGAGGAGAGACCCAGTACTTC. Protein sequence: CASSDPGLQEGGETQYF.

The chain is built from TRBV5-5 and TRBJ2-3; 7 nucleotides align to TRBD2. V was pared by 0 bases and J by 5 bases, with 6 bases of the junction left unmatched. The CDR3 extends over 15 amino acids. Germline V gene sequence: CDR1 SGHKS, CDR2 YYEKEE (reference sequence). For the CDR3, the DNA is TGTGCCAGCAGCTTGGTCGGGGAGGGTGGAGATACGCAGTATTTT. It is translated as CASSLVGEGGDTQYF.

The chain has TRBV11-2 and TRBJ2-2; TRBD2 is a possible D gene (6 bases). CDR3 length: 21 residues. CDR1 is SGHAT and CDR2 is FQNNGV in the germline V gene. Trimming removed 2 bases from V and 2 bases from J, with 27 bases in between. This CDR3 is CASSLPLSWPGGVRNTGELFF. CDR3 sequence (DNA): TGTGCCAGCAGCTTACCTTTGTCCTGGCCCGGAGGGGTCCGAAACACCGGGGAGCTGTTTTTT.

This clonotype has only a few counts. V usage is TRBV27 and J usage is TRBJ1-4; D call uncertain. Per germline, CDR1 MNHEY and CDR2 SMNVEV (reference sequence). The CDR3 consists of 13 residues. The V gene lost 1 base and the J gene lost 8 bases, with 8 bases spanning the gap. The CDR3 bases are TGTGCCAGCAGTTTATTAGGGTTCGAAAAACTGTTTTTT. Protein sequence: CASSLLGFEKLFF.

The sample holds a few counts of this clonotype. The rearrangement joins TRBV10-2 to TRBJ1-2; D remains unclear. Germline V CDR1 and CDR2: WSHSY, SAAADI. V was clipped by 6 bases and J by 8 bases, with 13 bases between them. The CDR3 runs 12 residues. The DNA for the CDR3 is TGCGCCAGCAGAGCAGAGGCGGGGGGCTACACCTTC. Translating it yields CASRAEAGGYTF.